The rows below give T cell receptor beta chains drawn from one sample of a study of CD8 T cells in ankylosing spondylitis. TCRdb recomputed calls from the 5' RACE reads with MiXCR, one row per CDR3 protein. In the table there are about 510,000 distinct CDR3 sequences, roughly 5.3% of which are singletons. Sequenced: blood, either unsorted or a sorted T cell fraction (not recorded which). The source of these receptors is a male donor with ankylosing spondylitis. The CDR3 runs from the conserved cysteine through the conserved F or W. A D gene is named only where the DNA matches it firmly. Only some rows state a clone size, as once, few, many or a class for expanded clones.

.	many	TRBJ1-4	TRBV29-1	TGCAGCGTTGTACGGGAGCAGTCGAATGAAAAACTGTTTTTT	CSVVREQSNEKLFF
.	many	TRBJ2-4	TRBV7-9	TGTGCCAGCAGCTTATGGGACTGGGCGCGAAACATTCAGTACTTC	CASSLWDWARNIQYF
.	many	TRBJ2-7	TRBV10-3	TGTGCCATCAGTGAGTCGGTGTTCTCCTACGAGCAGTACTTC	CAISESVFSYEQYF
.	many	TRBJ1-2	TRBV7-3	TGTGCCAGCAGCTTTAATGGGGGGCCTAGCTATGGCTACACCTTC	CASSFNGGPSYGYTF
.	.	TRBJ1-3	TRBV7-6	TGTGCCAGCAGCTTAGATTTCCCAGGGTACTCTGGAAACACCATATATTTT	CASSLDFPGYSGNTIYF
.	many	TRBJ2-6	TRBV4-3	TGCGCCAGCAGCCAATCACCCTCTGGGGCCAACGTCCTGACTTTC	CASSQSPSGANVLTF
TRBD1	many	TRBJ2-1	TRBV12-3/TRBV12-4	TGTGCCAGCACCGAGGACAGGCCGGGGAATGAGCAGTTCTTC	CASTEDRPGNEQFF
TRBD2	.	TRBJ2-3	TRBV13	TGTGCCAGCAGCTTGCTAGCGGGGGGGGGGTCGCAGTATTTT	CASSLLAGGGSQYF
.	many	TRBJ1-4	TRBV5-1	TGCGCCAGCAGCTTGGCTTTTTCCGGGACTAATGAAAAACTGTTTTTT	CASSLAFSGTNEKLFF
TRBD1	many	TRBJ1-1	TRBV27	TGTGCCAGCAGCCAATTTCCGGGACAGCACAATGAAGCTTTCTTT	CASSQFPGQHNEAFF
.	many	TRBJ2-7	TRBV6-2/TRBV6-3	TGTGCCAGCAGTTCGGGGGGCTTCTCCTACGAGCAGTACTTC	CASSSGGFSYEQYF
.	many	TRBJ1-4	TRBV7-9	TGTGCCAGCAGCTTTGCGGGATATGAAAAACTGTTTTTT	CASSFAGYEKLFF
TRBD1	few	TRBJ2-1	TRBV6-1	TGTGCCAGCAGGAGGCCTGGACAGGGTTACGTTGAGCAGTTCTTC	CASRRPGQGYVEQFF
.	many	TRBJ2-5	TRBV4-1	TGCGCCAGCAGCCAAGTAAAGGGAGTCGGGGAGACCCAGTACTTC	CASSQVKGVGETQYF
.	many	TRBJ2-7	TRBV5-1	TGCGCCAGCAGCTTGGGATATGGGGGCGGCCGACGAGGGTACGAGCAGTACTTC	CASSLGYGGGRRGYEQYF
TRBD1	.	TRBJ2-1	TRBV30	TGTGCCTGGAGTGTGGACAGGTCATTCTACAATGAGCAGTTCTTC	CAWSVDRSFYNEQFF
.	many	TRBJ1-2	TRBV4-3	TGCGCCAGCAGCCATGCTACAGGGAGGGAGTATGGCTACACCTTC	CASSHATGREYGYTF